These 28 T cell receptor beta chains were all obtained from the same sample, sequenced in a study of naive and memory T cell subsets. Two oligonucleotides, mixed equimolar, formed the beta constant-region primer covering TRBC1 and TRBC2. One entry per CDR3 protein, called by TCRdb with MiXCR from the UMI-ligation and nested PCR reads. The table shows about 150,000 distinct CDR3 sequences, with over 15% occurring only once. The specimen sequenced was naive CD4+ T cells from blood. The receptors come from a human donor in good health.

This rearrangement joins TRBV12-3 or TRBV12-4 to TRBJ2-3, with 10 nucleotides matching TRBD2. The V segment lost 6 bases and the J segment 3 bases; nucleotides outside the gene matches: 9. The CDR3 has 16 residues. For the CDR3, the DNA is TGTGCCAGCAGCCCCCGGGGGACTAGCGCTACAGATACGCAGTATTTT. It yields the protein CASSPRGTSATDTQYF.

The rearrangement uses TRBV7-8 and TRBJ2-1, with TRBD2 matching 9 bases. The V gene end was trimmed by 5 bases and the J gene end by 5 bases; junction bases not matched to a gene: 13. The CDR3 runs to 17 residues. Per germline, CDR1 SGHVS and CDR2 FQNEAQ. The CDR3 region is CASSLRLASGNHNEQFF. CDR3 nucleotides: TGTGCCAGCAGCCTTCGTCTGGCTAGCGGGAATCACAATGAGCAGTTCTTC.

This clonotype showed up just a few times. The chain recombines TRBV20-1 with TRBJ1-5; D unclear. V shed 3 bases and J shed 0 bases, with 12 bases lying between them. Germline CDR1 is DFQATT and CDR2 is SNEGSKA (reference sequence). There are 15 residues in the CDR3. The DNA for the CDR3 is TGCAGTGCTAGTGTCAGTGACTATAGCAATCAGCCCCAGCATTTT. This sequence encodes CSASVSDYSNQPQHF.

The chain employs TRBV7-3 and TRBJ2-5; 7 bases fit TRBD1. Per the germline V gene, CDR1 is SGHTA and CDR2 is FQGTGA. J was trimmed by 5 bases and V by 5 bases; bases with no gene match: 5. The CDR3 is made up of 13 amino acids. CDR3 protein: CASSPTGDETQYF. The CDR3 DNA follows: TGTGCCAGCAGCCCTACAGGGGATGAGACCCAGTACTTC. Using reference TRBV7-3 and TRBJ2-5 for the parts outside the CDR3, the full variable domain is GAGVSQTPSNKVTEKGKYVELRCDPISGHTALYWYRQSLGQGPEFLIYFQGTGAADDSGLPNDRFFAVRPEGSVSTLKIQRTERGDSAVYLCASSPTGDETQYFGPGTRLLVL.

The CDR3 protein is CAIRDRGTDKYEQYF. In DNA, the CDR3 is TGTGCCATCCGAGATCGCGGGACTGATAAATACGAGCAGTACTTC. V is TRBV10-3 and J is TRBJ2-7; weak D call: TRBD2 (6 bases). The CDR3 sequence is 15 residues long. The germline gives CDR1 ENHRY, CDR2 SYGVKD. Between the trimmed V and J ends, which lost 8 bases and 4 bases, there was a span of 21 bases.

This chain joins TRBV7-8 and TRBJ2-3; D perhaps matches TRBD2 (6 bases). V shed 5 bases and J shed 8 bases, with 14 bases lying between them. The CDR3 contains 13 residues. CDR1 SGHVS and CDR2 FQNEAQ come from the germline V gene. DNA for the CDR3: TGTGCCAGCAGCCCCGCCGGAGGGACTACGCAGTATTTT. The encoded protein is CASSPAGGTTQYF.

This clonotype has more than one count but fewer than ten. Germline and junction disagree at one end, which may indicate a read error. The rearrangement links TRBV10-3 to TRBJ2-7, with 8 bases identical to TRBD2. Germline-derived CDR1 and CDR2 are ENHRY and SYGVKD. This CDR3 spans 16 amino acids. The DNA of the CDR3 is TGTGCCACCAGTCATGGTACTAGCGGAGGCTCCTACGAGCAGTACTTC. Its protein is CATSHGTSGGSYEQYF.

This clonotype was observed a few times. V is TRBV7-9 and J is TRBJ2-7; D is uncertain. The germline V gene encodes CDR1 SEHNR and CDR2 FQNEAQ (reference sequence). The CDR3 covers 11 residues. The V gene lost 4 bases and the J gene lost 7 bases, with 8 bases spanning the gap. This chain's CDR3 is CASSSSREQYF. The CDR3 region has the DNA TGTGCCAGCAGCTCCTCTCGGGAGCAGTACTTC.

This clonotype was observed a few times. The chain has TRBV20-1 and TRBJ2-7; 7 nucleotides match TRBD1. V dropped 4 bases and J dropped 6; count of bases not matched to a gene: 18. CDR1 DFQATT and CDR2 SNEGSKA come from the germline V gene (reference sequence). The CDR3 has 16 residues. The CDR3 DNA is TGCAGTGCTAACGGCGCCGAGACAGGGCGGAGCAGCGAGCAGTACTTC. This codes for CSANGAETGRSSEQYF.

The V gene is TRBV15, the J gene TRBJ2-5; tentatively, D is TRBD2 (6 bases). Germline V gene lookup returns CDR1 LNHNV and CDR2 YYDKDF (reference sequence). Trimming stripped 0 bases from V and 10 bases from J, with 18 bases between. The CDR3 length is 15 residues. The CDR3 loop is CATSRDEWLAGGQYF. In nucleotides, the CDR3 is TGTGCCACCAGCAGAGATGAGTGGCTCGCCGGGGGCCAGTACTTC.

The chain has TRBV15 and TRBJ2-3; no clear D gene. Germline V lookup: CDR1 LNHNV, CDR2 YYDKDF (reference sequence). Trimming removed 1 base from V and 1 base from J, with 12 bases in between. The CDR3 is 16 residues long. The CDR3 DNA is TGTGCCACCAGCAGAGCTGGGCCGGCGGGCACAGATACGCAGTATTTT. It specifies CATSRAGPAGTDTQYF.

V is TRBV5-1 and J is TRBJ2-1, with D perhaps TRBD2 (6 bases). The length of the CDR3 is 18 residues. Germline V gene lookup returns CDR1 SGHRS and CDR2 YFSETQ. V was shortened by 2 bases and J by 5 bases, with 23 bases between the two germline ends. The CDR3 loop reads CASSFEVLATHPNNEQFF. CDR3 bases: TGCGCCAGCAGCTTCGAAGTCCTAGCGACTCACCCCAACAATGAGCAGTTCTTC.

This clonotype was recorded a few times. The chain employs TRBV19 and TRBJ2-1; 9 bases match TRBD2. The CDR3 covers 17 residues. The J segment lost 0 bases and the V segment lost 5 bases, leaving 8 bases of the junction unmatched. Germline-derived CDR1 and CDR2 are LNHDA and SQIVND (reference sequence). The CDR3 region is CASSLAGGPSSYNEQFF. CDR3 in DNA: TGTGCCAGTAGTTTGGCGGGAGGGCCAAGCTCCTACAATGAGCAGTTCTTC.

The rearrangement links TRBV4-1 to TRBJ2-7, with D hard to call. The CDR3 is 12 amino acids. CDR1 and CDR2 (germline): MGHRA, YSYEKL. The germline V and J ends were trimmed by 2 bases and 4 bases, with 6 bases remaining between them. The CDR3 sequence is CASSQRPYEQYF. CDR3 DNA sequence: TGCGCCAGCAGCCAAAGGCCATACGAGCAGTACTTC.

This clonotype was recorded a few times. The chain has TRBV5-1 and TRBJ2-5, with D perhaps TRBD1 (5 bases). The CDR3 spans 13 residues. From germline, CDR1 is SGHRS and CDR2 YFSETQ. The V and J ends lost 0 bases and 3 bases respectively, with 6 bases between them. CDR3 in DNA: TGCGCCAGCAGCTTGGGACAGAAAGAGACCCAGTACTTC. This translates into CASSLGQKETQYF.

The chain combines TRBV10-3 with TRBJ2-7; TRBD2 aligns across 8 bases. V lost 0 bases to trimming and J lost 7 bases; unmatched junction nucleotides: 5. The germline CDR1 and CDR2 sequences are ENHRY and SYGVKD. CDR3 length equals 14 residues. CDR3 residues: CAISESPGGGEQYF. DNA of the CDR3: TGTGCCATCAGTGAGTCTCCCGGGGGGGGTGAGCAGTACTTC.

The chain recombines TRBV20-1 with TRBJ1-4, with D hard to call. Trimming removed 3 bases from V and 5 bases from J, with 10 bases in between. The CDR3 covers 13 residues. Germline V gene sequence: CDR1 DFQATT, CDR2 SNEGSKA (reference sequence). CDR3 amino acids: CSARWGVNEKLFF. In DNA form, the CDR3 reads TGCAGTGCTAGGTGGGGAGTCAATGAAAAACTGTTTTTT.

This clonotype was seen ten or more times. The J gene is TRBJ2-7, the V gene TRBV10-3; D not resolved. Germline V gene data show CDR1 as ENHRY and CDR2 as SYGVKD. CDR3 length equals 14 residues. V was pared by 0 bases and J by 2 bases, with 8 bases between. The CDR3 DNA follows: TGTGCCATCAGTGAGTCGGTTGATGCCTACGAGCAGTACTTC. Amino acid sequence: CAISESVDAYEQYF.

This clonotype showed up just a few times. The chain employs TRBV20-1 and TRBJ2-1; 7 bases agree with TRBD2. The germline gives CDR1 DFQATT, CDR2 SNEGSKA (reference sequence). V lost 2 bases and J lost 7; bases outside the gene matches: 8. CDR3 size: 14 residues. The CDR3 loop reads CSARRAGAVNEQFF. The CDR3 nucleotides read TGCAGTGCTAGACGGGCGGGAGCCGTAAATGAGCAGTTCTTC.

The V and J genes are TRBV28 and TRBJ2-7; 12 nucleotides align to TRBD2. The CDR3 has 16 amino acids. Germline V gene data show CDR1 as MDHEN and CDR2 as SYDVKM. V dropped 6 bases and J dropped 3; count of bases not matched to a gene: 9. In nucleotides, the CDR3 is TGTGCCAGCAGCCCGGACCTAGCGGGAGGGGTCTACGAGCAGTACTTC. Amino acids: CASSPDLAGGVYEQYF.

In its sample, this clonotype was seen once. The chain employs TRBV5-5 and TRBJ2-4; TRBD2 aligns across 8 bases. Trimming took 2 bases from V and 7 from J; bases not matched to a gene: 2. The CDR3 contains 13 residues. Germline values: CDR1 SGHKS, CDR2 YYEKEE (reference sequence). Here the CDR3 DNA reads TGTGCCAGCAGCTTCGGCGGGGGGAACATTCAGTACTTC. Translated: CASSFGGGNIQYF.

The CDR3 sequence: CATSRDQGTSQFF. The CDR3 DNA follows: TGTGCCACCAGCAGAGATCAGGGGACTTCACAGTTCTTC. J is TRBJ2-1 and V is TRBV15; D possibly uses TRBD1 or TRBD2 (6 bases each). The V gene's germline CDR1 is LNHNV and CDR2 YYDKDF (reference sequence). Trimming shortened V by 0 bases and J by 13 bases, and 13 bases separated the two germline ends. This CDR3 contains 13 residues.

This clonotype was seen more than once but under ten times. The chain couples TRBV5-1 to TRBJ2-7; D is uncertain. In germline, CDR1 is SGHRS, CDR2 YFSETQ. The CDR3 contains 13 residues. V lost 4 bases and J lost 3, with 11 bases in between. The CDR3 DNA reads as TGCGCCAGCAGCGGCCAGCTGGGCTACGAGCAGTACTTC. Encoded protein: CASSGQLGYEQYF.

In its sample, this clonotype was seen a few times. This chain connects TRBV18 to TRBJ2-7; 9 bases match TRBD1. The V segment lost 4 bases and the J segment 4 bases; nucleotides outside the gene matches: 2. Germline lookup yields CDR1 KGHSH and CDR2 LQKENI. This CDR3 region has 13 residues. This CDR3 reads CASSRTGVYEQYF. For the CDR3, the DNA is TGTGCCAGCTCACGGACAGGGGTATACGAGCAGTACTTC. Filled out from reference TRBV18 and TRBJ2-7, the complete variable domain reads NAGVMQNPRHLVRRRGQEARLRCSPMKGHSHVYWYRQLPEEGLKFMVYLQKENIIDESGMPKERFSAEFPKEGPSILRIQQVVRGDSAAYFCASSRTGVYEQYFGPGTRLTVT.

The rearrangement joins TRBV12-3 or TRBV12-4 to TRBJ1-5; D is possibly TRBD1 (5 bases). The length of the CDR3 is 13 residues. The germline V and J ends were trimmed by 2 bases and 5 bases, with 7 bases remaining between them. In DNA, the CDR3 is TGTGCCAGCAGTTTATGGGGGGATCAGCCCCAGCATTTT. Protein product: CASSLWGDQPQHF.

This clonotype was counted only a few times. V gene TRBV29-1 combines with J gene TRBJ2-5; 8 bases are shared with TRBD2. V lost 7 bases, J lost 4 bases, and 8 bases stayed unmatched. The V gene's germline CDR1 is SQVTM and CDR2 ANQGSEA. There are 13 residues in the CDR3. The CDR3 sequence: CSGFLRGGETQYF. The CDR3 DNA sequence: TGCAGCGGTTTTCTTCGGGGGGGAGAGACCCAGTACTTC.

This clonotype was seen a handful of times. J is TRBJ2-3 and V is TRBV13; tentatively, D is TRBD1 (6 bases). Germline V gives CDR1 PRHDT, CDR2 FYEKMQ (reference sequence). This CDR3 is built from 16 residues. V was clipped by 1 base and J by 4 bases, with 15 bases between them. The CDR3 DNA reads TGTGCCAGCAGCTTAGTCGCCCAGGGGCCCCCAGATACGCAGTATTTT. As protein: CASSLVAQGPPDTQYF.

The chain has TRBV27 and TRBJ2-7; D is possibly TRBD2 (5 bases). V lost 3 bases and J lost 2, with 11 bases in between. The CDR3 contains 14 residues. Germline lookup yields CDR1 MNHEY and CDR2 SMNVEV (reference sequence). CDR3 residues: CASSFAGAAYEQYF. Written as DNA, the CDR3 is TGTGCCAGCAGTTTCGCGGGTGCAGCCTACGAGCAGTACTTC.